The 11 T cell receptor beta chains reported below all come from one sample, sequenced in a study of neoadjuvant anti-PD-1 for oral cavity cancer. Assay used: immunoSEQ multiplex PCR; TCRdb lists only in-frame clones, some missing. The repertoire has around 34,000 clones, more than 75% of them found once; the top ten carry roughly 3.6%. The sequencing here drew on PBMCs, taken before nivolumab (anti-PD-1) treatment. These receptors were obtained from a person between 40 and 85 years old with oral cavity squamous cell carcinoma.

V gene TRBV4-2 combines with J gene TRBJ2-3; TRBD1 matches 7 bases. CDR1 LGHNA and CDR2 YNFKEQ come from the germline V gene. Unmatched junction bases numbered 5, after V lost 0 bases and J lost 8 bases. This CDR3 region has 14 residues. Here the CDR3 reads CASSQDRQGATQYF. CDR3 bases: TGTGCCAGCAGCCAAGACCGACAGGGAGCTACGCAGTATTTT.

J is TRBJ2-1 and V is TRBV9; 7 bases map to TRBD1. Looked up from germline, CDR1 is SGDLS and CDR2 is YYNGEE. The trim removed 4 bases at V and 5 bases at J, leaving 6 bases unmatched. This CDR3 contains 14 residues. The CDR3 loop is CASSSRQGNNEQFF. CDR3 bases: TGTGCCAGCAGCTCCAGACAGGGTAACAATGAGCAGTTCTTC. Variable domain in full (rest from reference TRBV9 and TRBJ2-1): DSGVTQTPKHLITATGQRVTLRCSPRSGDLSVYWYQQSLDQGLQFLIQYYNGEERAKGNILERFSAQQFPDLHSELNLSSLELGDSALYFCASSSRQGNNEQFFGPGTRLTVL.

This clone came up a few times. The chain is built from TRBV5-4 and TRBJ1-2, with 9 bases that match TRBD1. The V gene end was trimmed by 4 bases and the J gene end by 3 bases; junction bases not matched to a gene: 1. The CDR3 consists of 13 residues. From germline, CDR1 is SGHNT and CDR2 YYREEE (reference sequence). The CDR3 sequence: CASSRTGDYGYTF. The CDR3 nucleotides are TGTGCCAGCAGCCGGACAGGGGACTATGGCTACACCTTC.

V gene TRBV30 combines with J gene TRBJ2-5, with no clear D. V lost 3 bases and J lost 5, with 7 bases in between. The CDR3 length is 11 residues. Germline V gives CDR1 GTSNPN, CDR2 SVGIG (reference sequence). CDR3 region: CAWSPRETQYF. For the CDR3, the DNA is TGTGCCTGGAGCCCGCGGGAGACCCAGTACTTC. Full variable domain (remainder filled in from reference TRBV30 and TRBJ2-5): SQTIHQWPATLVQPVGSPLSLECTVEGTSNPNLYWYRQAAGRGLQLLFYSVGIGQISSEVPQNLSASRPQDRQFILSSKKLLLSDSGFYLCAWSPRETQYFGPGTRLLVL.

The chain links TRBV7-2 to TRBJ2-1; D possibly corresponds to TRBD1 (7 bases). Germline V CDR1 and CDR2: SGHTA, FQGNSA. The CDR3 has 15 residues. The V end lost 5 bases, the J end lost 4 bases, and 15 bases lay between the germline ends. CDR3 loop: CASSRRDRGYNEQFF. The CDR3 nucleotides read TGTGCCAGCAGCCGGAGGGACAGAGGATACAATGAGCAGTTCTTC.

The chain couples TRBV5-1 to TRBJ2-2, with 7 bases matching TRBD1. This CDR3 has 15 amino acids. Trimming cost V 0 bases and J 4 bases; bases outside gene matches: 3. The germline gives CDR1 SGHRS, CDR2 YFSETQ. The CDR3 DNA follows: TGCGCCAGCAGCTTGGGACAGGGAGTCACCGGGGAGCTGTTTTTT. It is translated as CASSLGQGVTGELFF.

In DNA, the CDR3 is TGTGCCAGTAGTATCATGTCAGGAGGCAATCAGCCCCAGCATTTT. It codes for CASSIMSGGNQPQHF. The V and J genes are TRBV19 and TRBJ1-5; D unresolved. Germline V CDR1 and CDR2: LNHDA, SQIVND (reference sequence). V was shortened by 3 bases and J by 2 bases, with 11 bases between the two germline ends. The CDR3 runs to 15 residues.

V usage is TRBV7-9 and J usage is TRBJ1-4, with TRBD1 identical over 7 bases. The CDR3 sequence is 16 residues long. Trimming took 4 bases from V and 5 from J; bases not matched to a gene: 10. Germline V gene lookup returns CDR1 SEHNR and CDR2 FQNEAQ (reference sequence). The CDR3 here is CASSSPRDSSNEKLFF. As DNA, the CDR3 is TGTGCCAGCAGCTCGCCACGGGACAGCTCAAATGAAAAACTGTTTTTT.

This sequence joins TRBV7-2 and TRBJ1-2; 7 bases fit TRBD1. The CDR3 extends over 15 amino acids. Trimming took 2 bases from V and 7 from J; bases not matched to a gene: 10. Per germline, CDR1 SGHTA and CDR2 FQGNSA. The CDR3: CASSLQGQAGGGYTF. The CDR3 coding sequence is TGTGCCAGCAGCTTACAAGGACAGGCTGGAGGTGGCTACACCTTC.

The V call is TRBV6-5, the J call TRBJ1-2; TRBD1 aligns across 9 bases. The CDR3 has 15 residues. V shed 2 bases and J 2 bases; nucleotides not matched to a gene: 3. Germline values: CDR1 MNHEY, CDR2 SVGAGI. CDR3 sequence (DNA): TGTGCCAGCAGTTACCGGGGACAGGGAAACTATGGCTACACCTTC. The encoded protein is CASSYRGQGNYGYTF.

The chain uses TRBV4-3 and TRBJ2-4; D possibly corresponds to TRBD2 (7 bases). Trimming cost V 0 bases and J 7 bases, with 19 bases left between them. This CDR3 spans 17 amino acids. CDR1 is LGHNA, CDR2 YSLEER, per germline. CDR3 DNA: TGCGCCAGCAGCCAAGATGGGGGGGGGCAGCCACAGAACATTCAGTACTTC. Translated: CASSQDGGGQPQNIQYF.